The clone carrying this TCR delta chain has a handful of counts. The same CDR3 also results from other DNA sequences found in this sample. Germline assignment: CDR1 GEAIGNYY and CDR2 EKD. Trimming cost V 4 bases and J 1 base; bases outside gene matches: 7. The CDR3 loop spans 16 amino acids. The data are from a study of gamma-delta T cells after stem cell transplantation. TCRdb called clones anew from the RT-PCR reads with CATT. The repertoire holds 9,000 to 13,000 delta-chain clones, 1% to 1.5% seen once, with under 13% in the top ten. The sample was gamma-delta T cells. The receptor comes from a human donor. It is not recorded whose cells these are; they may come from a transplant donor. The chain is built from TRDV2 and TRDJ1; TRDD3 matches at 11 bases. CDR3 bases: TGTGCCTGTGATGACCTGGGGGATACAAGCACCGATAAACTCATCTTT. Protein: CACDDLGDTSTDKLIF.